The clone carrying this T cell receptor beta chain came up a few times. The antigen remains undetermined. The data originate from a study of beta chain features in type 1 diabetes. About the study: The number of sorted cells examined across all samples was some 98,000,000. General study findings and limits: Across all four CD4+ subsets, people with type 1 diabetes showed modestly shorter TCRB CDR3s. In cDNA sequencing, cells with high TCR expression could be over-represented.

Trimming pared 4 bases from V and 2 bases from J, leaving 4 bases between. Germline CDR1 and CDR2: MGHDK and SYGVNS. The CDR3 runs to 12 residues. The sequenced template was cDNA made from the entire isolated RNA. The average read count of naive, central memory and regulatory T cell samples was approximately 3.5 million. Some clones are missing from TCRdb's copy, which holds only in-frame ones; the method was immunoSEQ multiplex PCR. This sample carries hundreds of thousands of clones, approximately 30% of them seen once, and the ten largest clones take around 0.065%. The J gene is TRBJ2-3, the V gene TRBV25-1, with no clear D. Material for sequencing was naive CD4+ T cells from blood. The receptor was derived from a man aged 18 to 30 in good health. The CDR3 loop reads CASSGVTDTQYF. CDR3 bases: TGTGCCAGCAGTGGGGTCACAGATACGCAGTATTTT.